This TCR beta chain was captured by sequencing in a study of T cell responses to AZD1222 COVID-19 vaccine. CDR3 length: 13 amino acids. The germline gives CDR1 SGHAT, CDR2 FQNNGV. V was shortened by 1 base and J by 1 base, with 4 bases between the two germline ends. Some clones are missing from TCRdb's copy, which holds only in-frame ones; the method was immunoSEQ multiplex PCR. The sample yields more than 95,000 clones, 88% seen once. This receptor was identified in an adult in good health. The source material was peripheral blood, sampled on day 0 of AZD1222 vaccination. The chain uses TRBV11-2 and TRBJ1-1; D call uncertain. CDR3 nucleotide sequence: TGTGCCAGCAGCTTAGGAGGGAACACTGAAGCTTTCTTT. Its protein is CASSLGGNTEAFF.